This T cell receptor beta chain was documented in a study of blood T cell repertoires in COVID-19. Study in general: COVID-19 samples, acute and convalescent, were from the United States, Italy and Spain. The analysed material was cDNA or gDNA that came from T cells, B-cell-depleted T cells, or PBMCs.

The CDR3 runs to 14 residues. As originally analysed: Scientists estimated how many nucleated cells there were by amplifying reference gene primers. Clones were sequenced by immunoSEQ multiplex PCR, and TCRdb holds only the in-frame ones, with some missing. V, J and clone size reflect that table, while D and trimming were determined from the DNA. The sample contains 300,000 or so clones, just under 90% of which appear only once. Sequencing was performed on peripheral blood. This TCR came from a woman in her thirties or forties with acute or convalescent COVID-19. The V and J genes are TRBV21-1 and TRBJ1-4. TRBV21-1 is a listed pseudogene. The DNA of the CDR3 is TGTGCCAGCAGACCCGGGGCAACTAATGAAAAACTGTTTTTT. This gives the protein CASRPGATNEKLFF.